This T cell receptor (beta chain) was profiled in a study of graft-versus-host responses after intestinal transplantation. Study at large: Anti-thymocyte globulin induction preceded three to four years of tacrolimus and steroid maintenance in all recipients. The study, taken as a whole, reports: Declining HvG levels early post-transplant were linked to peak circulating GvH clone levels. The authors found GvH clones in recipient marrow, some appearing first in ileum or blood.

Clones were sequenced by immunoSEQ multiplex PCR, and TCRdb holds only the in-frame ones, with some missing. The sample yields about 70,000 clones, under 90% seen once. Deletions cut 8 bases from V and 9 bases from J, with 20 bases between. Germline CDR1 reads SNHLY; CDR2 reads FYNNEI. The CDR3 runs to 15 residues. As regards this clone: Its antigen is unidentified.

This TCR derives from a human donor who was the organ donor for an intestinal transplant. The sequencing here drew on unstimulated CD4+ T cells sorted from spleen or lymph node cells, taken before transplant. V gene TRBV2 combines with J gene TRBJ1-6; maybe TRBD1 (6 bases). CDR3 sequence reads: CASGAETGYFSPLHF. The CDR3 coding sequence is TGTGCCAGCGGTGCGGAGACAGGATACTTTTCACCCCTCCACTTT.